Each of the 24 T cell receptor beta chains below was sequenced from the same sample in a study of blood T cell repertoires in COVID-19. TCRdb's table, derived via immunoSEQ multiplex PCR, lists solely in-frame clones and lacks some. The table records about 140,000 clones, approximately 84% of them present only once. The sequenced material came from PBMCs or T cells enriched from blood (not recorded which). The source of these receptors is a woman aged 45 to 65 with acute COVID-19.

The chain joins TRBV18 to TRBJ1-4, with 9 bases fitting TRBD1. Per the germline V gene, CDR1 is KGHSH and CDR2 is LQKENI. J was trimmed by 7 bases and V by 6 bases; bases with no gene match: 6. CDR3 size: 14 residues. CDR3 DNA sequence: TGTGCCAGCTCCCCGGGACAGGGCACTGAAAAACTGTTTTTT. As protein: CASSPGQGTEKLFF.

This rearrangement joins TRBV30 to TRBJ2-3; D possibly corresponds to TRBD2 (5 bases). Germline V gene lookup returns CDR1 GTSNPN and CDR2 SVGIG (reference sequence). The CDR3 has 16 amino acids. Trimming shortened V by 1 base and J by 0 bases, and 14 bases separated the two germline ends. The CDR3, as DNA: TGTGCCTGGAGTGCCCTAGGGCGGACTAGCACAGATACGCAGTATTTT. Its translation: CAWSALGRTSTDTQYF.

This sequence joins TRBV11-2 and TRBJ2-3; D call uncertain. The V and J ends lost 1 base and 4 bases respectively, with 6 bases between them. Germline loops: CDR1 SGHAT, CDR2 FQNNGV. The CDR3 extends over 13 amino acids. Written as DNA, the CDR3 is TGTGCCAGCAGCTTAGGTTCTGCAGATACGCAGTATTTT. Translated: CASSLGSADTQYF.

The chain is built from TRBV6-5 and TRBJ1-4; 7 nucleotides align to TRBD1. CDR1 is MNHEY and CDR2 is SVGAGI in the germline V gene. V lost 6 bases and J lost 1; bases outside the gene matches: 5. The CDR3 loop spans 15 amino acids. CDR3 in DNA: TGTGCCAGCAGACCCACAGGGGAAACTAATGAAAAACTGTTTTTT. Translated, it gives CASRPTGETNEKLFF.

The genes are TRBV30 and TRBJ2-3; 8 bases map to TRBD2. The CDR3 totals 14 residues. CDR1 is GTSNPN, CDR2 SVGIG, per germline (reference sequence). The J segment lost 2 bases and the V segment lost 7 bases, leaving 8 bases of the junction unmatched. The CDR3 loop reads CAYRLAGPTDTQYF. The CDR3 region has the DNA TGTGCCTACCGTTTAGCGGGACCCACAGATACGCAGTATTTT.

This chain uses TRBV5-1 with TRBJ2-5; a weak D match, TRBD1 (5 bases). The CDR3 totals 14 residues. V was cut by 1 base and J by 4 bases, with 11 bases left in between. The germline gives CDR1 SGHRS, CDR2 YFSETQ. The CDR3 region is CASSLSTALETQYF. As DNA, the CDR3 is TGCGCCAGCAGCTTGTCGACAGCCCTAGAGACCCAGTACTTC.

The chain combines TRBV19 with TRBJ2-1, with 11 positions matching TRBD2. V shed 6 bases, J shed 1 base, and the junction held 8 bases outside the gene matches. The germline gives CDR1 LNHDA, CDR2 SQIVND (reference sequence). The CDR3 covers 17 residues. This CDR3 is CASSRGTSGKSYNEQFF. The CDR3 nucleotides are TGTGCCAGTAGCCGTGGGACTAGCGGCAAATCCTACAATGAGCAGTTCTTC.

CDR3 in DNA: TGTGCCAGCAGCCAAGACGACAGGGGCAATTCACCCCTCCACTTT. Residues: CASSQDDRGNSPLHF. The chain couples TRBV4-2 to TRBJ1-6; 8 nucleotides agree with TRBD1. Unmatched junction bases numbered 2, after V lost 0 bases and J lost 7 bases. The CDR3 totals 15 residues. Per the germline V gene, CDR1 is LGHNA and CDR2 is YNFKEQ.

This clone was found once. The chain couples TRBV18 to TRBJ1-3; weak D call: TRBD1 (5 bases). Germline V CDR1 and CDR2: KGHSH, LQKENI. Trimming took off 6 bases at V and 6 bases at J, with 15 bases between the two ends. The CDR3 is 14 residues long. The CDR3 region has the DNA TGTGCCAGCTCGCCGGGGGGAAATGCAAACACCATATATTTT. Translating gives CASSPGGNANTIYF.

V usage is TRBV19 and J usage is TRBJ1-5; D unclear. The germline V and J ends were trimmed by 5 bases and 5 bases, with 10 bases remaining between them. The CDR3 is 13 residues long. Germline CDR1 LNHDA, CDR2 SQIVND (reference sequence). CDR3 residues: CASSSQRDQPQHF. DNA of the CDR3: TGTGCCAGTAGTTCCCAGCGGGATCAGCCCCAGCATTTT.

This clone was counted many times. The chain recombines TRBV7-3 with TRBJ1-1, with TRBD1 as a possible D gene (5 bases). The CDR3 has 17 residues. The germline V gene has CDR1 SGHTA and CDR2 FQGTGA. The V and J ends lost 2 bases and 1 base respectively, with 17 bases between them. This CDR3 reads CASSLHGGLGRNTEAFF. CDR3 nucleotides: TGTGCCAGCAGCTTACATGGGGGACTCGGTAGGAACACTGAAGCTTTCTTT.

The rearrangement joins TRBV6-6 to TRBJ2-5, with a weak D call TRBD1 (6 bases). With 10 bases removed from V and 2 bases from J, the gap between germline ends came to 11 bases. The CDR3 loop spans 12 amino acids. Per germline, CDR1 MNHNY and CDR2 SVGAGI (reference sequence). CDR3 in DNA: TGTGCCATCGCCAGGGGTCAAGAGACCCAGTACTTC. It encodes CAIARGQETQYF.

The table lists this clone with a count of one. The rearrangement links TRBV4-2 to TRBJ1-2; 12 positions agree with TRBD1. CDR1 is LGHNA and CDR2 is YNFKEQ in the germline V gene. The CDR3 is made up of 16 amino acids. Trimming at V came to 4 bases and at J to 4 bases, leaving 7 bases not matched to a gene. For the CDR3, the DNA is TGTGCCAGCAGCCCCTCCGGGACAGGGGGCGGCTATGGCTACACCTTC. Translation: CASSPSGTGGGYGYTF.

About this clone itself: Other DNA sequences of this sample code for an identical CDR3. The chain couples TRBV2 to TRBJ1-5, with D possibly TRBD1 on 5 matching bases. The CDR3 spans 14 residues. CDR1 SNHLY and CDR2 FYNNEI come from the germline V gene. V lost 8 bases to trimming and J lost 2 bases, with 13 bases between them. CDR3 coding DNA: TGTGCCAGCCGGCGGGGGGAAGGCAATCAGCCCCAGCATTTT. Translation: CASRRGEGNQPQHF.

This chain connects TRBV10-1 to TRBJ2-3, with D possibly matching TRBD2 (5 bases). The CDR3 sequence is 13 residues long. V dropped 8 bases and J dropped 6 bases, with 15 bases sitting between them. The germline V gene has CDR1 WNHNN and CDR2 SYGVQD (reference sequence). The DNA of the CDR3 is TGCGCCAGCGCTGCGGAGGAGTTGGATACGCAGTATTTT. Protein sequence: CASAAEELDTQYF.

The J gene is TRBJ1-6, the V gene TRBV5-8; D is uncertain. The V end was cut by 7 bases, the J end by 3 bases, with 20 bases between. CDR3 length: 17 amino acids. The germline CDR1 and CDR2 sequences are SGHTS and YDEGEE. The chain's CDR3 is CASPPRRASDYNSPLHF. For the CDR3, the DNA is TGTGCCAGCCCCCCCCGGAGGGCGAGCGACTATAATTCACCCCTCCACTTT.

This clone has more than one count but fewer than ten. The rearrangement uses TRBV24-1 and TRBJ2-7; TRBD1 matches at 9 bases. Trimming cost V 3 bases and J 7 bases; bases outside gene matches: 6. The CDR3 totals 14 residues. Germline V gene sequence: CDR1 KGHDR, CDR2 SFDVKD. In DNA form, the CDR3 reads TGTGCCACCAGTGATCCCGGGACAGGGAATGAGCAGTACTTC. It is translated as CATSDPGTGNEQYF.

This chain joins TRBV5-1 and TRBJ2-5; 10 positions agree with TRBD2. The J segment lost 1 base and the V segment lost 4 bases, leaving 7 bases of the junction unmatched. CDR1 and CDR2 from the germline V gene are SGHRS and YFSETQ. This CDR3 spans 16 amino acids. The CDR3 sequence: CASSTDRTSGQETQYF. The CDR3 DNA follows: TGCGCCAGCAGCACGGACCGGACTAGCGGCCAAGAGACCCAGTACTTC.

The chain has TRBV29-1 and TRBJ1-1, with D possibly matching TRBD1 (5 bases). Per germline, CDR1 SQVTM and CDR2 ANQGSEA. This CDR3 is 14 amino acids long. With 5 bases removed from V and 1 base from J, the gap between germline ends came to 14 bases. The CDR3 sequence is CSVTPLTANTEAFF. CDR3 DNA: TGCAGCGTTACCCCTTTGACAGCGAACACTGAAGCTTTCTTT.

This chain uses TRBV5-5 with TRBJ1-5, with a tentative D call TRBD1 (5 bases). The CDR3 totals 17 residues. Trimming cost V 4 bases and J 0 bases, with 17 bases left between them. Looked up from germline, CDR1 is SGHKS and CDR2 is YYEKEE (reference sequence). The CDR3 region is CASSPTARQNSNQPQHF. The CDR3, as DNA: TGTGCCAGCAGCCCGACGGCCAGACAGAATAGCAATCAGCCCCAGCATTTT. The whole variable domain, filled in from reference TRBV5-5 and TRBJ1-5, reads DAGVTQSPTHLIKTRGQQVTLRCSPISGHKSVSWYQQVLGQGPQFIFQYYEKEERGRGNFPDRFSARQFPNYSSELNVNALLLGDSALYLCASSPTARQNSNQPQHFGDGTRLSIL.

This clone was detected only a few times. J is TRBJ2-3 and V is TRBV5-4; 15 nucleotides line up with TRBD2. CDR1 is SGHNT, CDR2 YYREEE, per germline (reference sequence). This CDR3 region has 15 residues. After removal of 6 bases from V and 5 bases from J, the junction contained 4 bases not matched to a gene. For the CDR3, the DNA is TGTGCCAGCAACCCGGGACTAGCGGGAGGAGATACGCAGTATTTT. Encoded protein: CASNPGLAGGDTQYF. The whole variable domain, filled in from reference TRBV5-4 and TRBJ2-3, reads ETGVTQSPTHLIKTRGQQVTLRCSSQSGHNTVSWYQQALGQGPQFIFQYYREEENGRGNFPPRFSGLQFPNYSSELNVNALELDDSALYLCASNPGLAGGDTQYFGPGTRLTVL.

The chain employs TRBV7-9 and TRBJ2-7; weak D call: TRBD1 (5 bases). Germline assignment: CDR1 SEHNR and CDR2 FQNEAQ (reference sequence). The CDR3 is 15 amino acids. V lost 0 bases, J lost 2 bases, and 11 bases lay in between. DNA for the CDR3: TGTGCCAGCAGCTTAGCCTCAGGGAATACCTACGAGCAGTACTTC. Translating gives CASSLASGNTYEQYF.

In this sample, this clone turned up a few times. J is TRBJ1-2 and V is TRBV2, with no clear D. V lost 2 bases and J 5 bases, leaving 9 bases between the germline ends. This CDR3 is built from 13 residues. Germline CDR1 is SNHLY and CDR2 is FYNNEI. CDR3 coding DNA: TGTGCCAGCAGTGAACGGTCAGGTTATGGCTACACCTTC. This codes for CASSERSGYGYTF. The whole variable domain, filled in from reference TRBV2 and TRBJ1-2, reads EPEVTQTPSHQVTQMGQEVILRCVPISNHLYFYWYRQILGQKVEFLVSFYNNEISEKSEIFDDQFSVERPDGSNFTLKIRSTKLEDSAMYFCASSERSGYGYTFGSGTRLTVV.

This clone came up a few times. This chain links TRBV4-2 with TRBJ1-4; D call uncertain. This CDR3 spans 16 amino acids. V was cut by 0 bases and J by 7 bases, with 15 bases left in between. Germline-derived CDR1 and CDR2 are LGHNA and YNFKEQ. CDR3 coding DNA: TGTGCCAGCAGCCAAGATCTCGTGAATCAGTTTGAAAAACTGTTTTTT. Translating it yields CASSQDLVNQFEKLFF.